These T cell receptor beta chains were read from a single sample in a study of tumor and adjacent non-tumor tissue in lung cancer. A single record per CDR3 protein comes from TCRdb applying MiXCR to the multiplex PCR reads. Of approximately 86,000 distinct CDR3 sequences in the sample, roughly 72% are singletons; the top ten hold around 9.5%. The sequenced sample consisted of lung tumor tissue. Every receptor here comes from a woman aged 40 to 50 with non-small cell lung cancer. Each CDR3 is given with its conserved first and last residue. The D gene is left open where the match is weak. Some rows have no size entry. The others give once, few or many, or a class for an expanded clone.

len	abundance	j_gene	v_gene	d_gene	CDR3nt	CDR3aa
13	NA	TRBJ2-1	TRBV29-1	NA	TGCAGCAGGAGGATTTGGACTGGGAATGAGCAGTTCTTC	CSRRIWTGNEQFF
13	many	TRBJ1-1	TRBV29-1	TRBD1	TGCAGCGTAGCAACCAGGGGGGACACTGAAGCTTTCTTT	CSVATRGDTEAFF
15	NA	TRBJ1-1	TRBV6-5	NA	TGTGCAAGCAGTTACCAGGGACACCGGAACACTGAAGCTTTCTTT	CASSYQGHRNTEAFF
15	few	TRBJ2-3	TRBV11-2	NA	TGTGCCAACAGCTTCAAAGGGGCACCCAATCAGCCCCAGTATTTT	CANSFKGAPNQPQYF
16	NA	TRBJ2-7	TRBV11-2	NA	TGTACCAGCAGCCCCGTCGGCGGGCAGGGGTACTACGAGCAGTACTTC	CTSSPVGGQGYYEQYF
14	NA	TRBJ1-2	TRBV24-1	NA	TGTGCCACCAGTGGCCCCAACTCAGGGGCTGGCTACACCTTC	CATSGPNSGAGYTF
17	many	TRBJ2-5	TRBV28	TRBD2	TGTGCCAGCAACCCTAGCGGGGCCTCAACCTGGGGAGAGACCCAGTACTTC	CASNPSGASTWGETQYF
19	NA	TRBJ2-3	TRBV4-1	TRBD2	TGCGCCAGCAGCCAAGTTCCCCGTACCCTAGCGGAGGGGCCAGATACGCAGTATTTT	CASSQVPRTLAEGPDTQYF
15	many	TRBJ2-1	TRBV10-3	NA	TGTGCCATCAGTGAGTCCGTAGGATTTTGGAATGAGCAGTTCTTC	CAISESVGFWNEQFF
18	NA	TRBJ2-6	TRBV11-2	TRBD1	TGTCCCAGCAGCGCAACGACAGGGGGCTCCTATGGGGCCAACGTCCTGACTTTC	CPSSATTGGSYGANVLTF
19	NA	TRBJ2-5	TRBV4-1	TRBD2	TGCGCCAGCAGCCAAGAGGCTGTGAGGCCAGCGGGGGTACAAGAGACCCAGCACTTC	CASSQEAVRPAGVQETQHF
13	NA	TRBJ1-5	TRBV6-5	NA	TGTGCCAGCAAGGGCATGGTTAATCAGCCCCAACATTTT	CASKGMVNQPQHF
15	NA	TRBJ2-5	TRBV11-2	TRBD2	TGTGCTAGCAGCCTAGCCAGCGGGATAGGGGAGACCCAGTACTTC	CASSLASGIGETQYF
17	NA	TRBJ2-5	TRBV25-1	TRBD2	TGTGCCAGCAGCGAGGGAAAGTATTCTAGCGGGGGCGGGATCCAGTACTTC	CASSEGKYSSGGGIQYF
15	NA	TRBJ1-1	TRBV3-1	NA	TGTGCCAGCAGCCAACTAGGGGCCCGGAACACTGAAGCTTTCTTT	CASSQLGARNTEAFF
12	NA	TRBJ2-5	TRBV12-3/TRBV12-4	NA	TGTGCCATCAGTTTTAGGGAGGAGACCCAGTACTTC	CAISFREETQYF
15	NA	TRBJ1-2	TRBV11-1	TRBD1	TGTGCCAGCAGCTTAAACGGGGGACAGCTCTATGAGTACACCTTC	CASSLNGGQLYEYTF
14	NA	TRBJ2-1	TRBV29-1	NA	TGCAGCGTTGAATACCCTCGGAGCTACAATGAGCACTTATTC	CSVEYPRSYNEHLF